The 2 T cell receptor beta chains in this list originate from one sample, sequenced in a study of T cell responses to AZD1222 COVID-19 vaccine. Sequencing was performed with immunoSEQ multiplex PCR; in TCRdb, only in-frame clones are kept and a portion is missing. The sample has some 99,000 clones; 85% to 90% are singletons. This specimen consisted of peripheral blood, obtained 28 days after the second AZD1222 dose. These receptors all stem from an adult who received the AZD1222 COVID-19 vaccine.

The rearrangement joins TRBV30 to TRBJ2-7; D gene ambiguous. With 5 bases removed from V and 1 base from J, the gap between germline ends came to 15 bases. The CDR3 has 14 residues. Germline assignment: CDR1 GTSNPN and CDR2 SVGIG (reference sequence). The CDR3: CAWARIPESYEQYF. CDR3 in DNA: TGTGCCTGGGCCAGAATCCCAGAATCCTACGAGCAGTACTTC.

This clone was observed a single time. The chain has TRBV7-2 and TRBJ2-5; D unclear. The germline V and J ends were trimmed by 4 bases and 5 bases, with 8 bases remaining between them. CDR3 length: 12 residues. The germline V gene encodes CDR1 SGHTA and CDR2 FQGNSA. Here the CDR3 DNA reads TGTGCCAGCAGCTCTAAAAGGGAGACCCAGTACTTC. It specifies CASSSKRETQYF. The full variable domain, rest sourced from reference TRBV7-2 and TRBJ2-5, is GAGVSQSPSNKVTEKGKDVELRCDPISGHTALYWYRQSLGQGLEFLIYFQGNSAPDKSGLPSDRFSAERTGGSVSTLTIQRTQQEDSAVYLCASSSKRETQYFGPGTRLLVL.